A selection of T cell receptor beta chains follows, all from one sample in a study of response to subunit inactivated influenza vaccine. TCRdb re-called the RT-PCR reads through MiXCR, storing one row per CDR3 protein. The table has approximately 530,000 distinct CDR3 sequences, 10% to 15% seen once; the top ten hold about an eighth. The starting material was PBMCs from blood, obtained around seven weeks after vaccination. The receptors originated from a man in his forties or fifties who received an inactivated influenza vaccine. Both conserved end residues are part of each CDR3. The D gene is left open where the match is weak. Size tells how often a clone was seen (once, few, many) or the class of an expanded clone, and some rows leave it out.

v_gene,j_gene,abundance,d_gene,CDR3aa,CDR3nt
TRBV5-6,TRBJ2-1,.,.,CASRAGTYPYNEQFF,TGTGCCAGCAGGGCCGGGACTTACCCCTACAATGAGCAGTTCTTC
TRBV15,TRBJ2-6,.,.,CATSSSGANVLTF,TGTGCCACCAGCAGTTCTGGGGCCAACGTCCTGACTTTC
TRBV7-2,TRBJ2-1,.,TRBD2,CASTLWGGVNEQFF,TGTGCCAGCACCCTTTGGGGAGGGGTCAATGAGCAGTTCTTC
TRBV5-3,TRBJ1-2,.,.,CAMSPGLQGYTF,TGTGCCATGAGCCCTGGGCTGCAAGGCTACACCTTC
TRBV5-5,TRBJ2-7,few,.,CASSPHRGNYEQYF,TGTGCCAGCAGTCCGCATCGGGGGAATTACGAGCAGTACTTC
TRBV6-2/TRBV6-3,TRBJ2-1,many,TRBD2,CASTPRLAGGPSLQFF,TGTGCCAGCACCCCAAGACTAGCGGGAGGGCCCTCGTTGCAGTTCTTC
TRBV7-6,TRBJ1-1,.,.,CASSASPAGNTEAFF,TGTGCCAGCAGCGCTAGCCCGGCAGGGAACACTGAAGCTTTCTTT
TRBV9,TRBJ2-7,.,.,CASSVGGDRVYEQYF,TGTGCCAGCAGCGTAGGCGGAGACAGAGTCTACGAGCAGTACTTC
TRBV6-2/TRBV6-3,TRBJ2-5,.,.,CASSYYRTGAFGTQYF,TGTGCCAGCAGTTACTATAGGACCGGGGCCTTTGGGACCCAGTACTTC
TRBV4-2,TRBJ2-5,few,TRBD2,CASSQESVAGGLKETQYF,TGTGCCAGCAGCCAAGAGTCGGTAGCGGGGGGGCTTAAAGAGACCCAGTACTTC
TRBV20-1,TRBJ2-1,.,TRBD2,CSAKSPFRRRETNEQFF,TGCAGTGCTAAGTCCCCTTTTAGGCGGCGGGAGACAAATGAGCAGTTCTTC
TRBV27,TRBJ2-1,.,.,CASSSLGGGNEQFF,TGTGCCAGCAGTTCTCTTGGGGGCGGGAATGAGCAGTTCTTC
TRBV25-1,TRBJ2-5,.,TRBD2,CASSDPSGGVETQYF,TGTGCCAGCAGCGACCCCAGCGGGGGGGTCGAGACCCAGTACTTC
TRBV7-7,TRBJ2-3,.,.,CASSPQSTDTQYF,TGTGCTAGCAGCCCCCAGAGCACAGATACGCAGTATTTT
TRBV5-1,TRBJ2-2,.,TRBD2,CASSLSQREVDTGELFF,TGCGCCAGCAGCTTGAGTCAGCGGGAGGTTGACACCGGGGAGCTGTTTTTT
TRBV20-1,TRBJ1-1,few,.,CSARDFRNTEAFF,TGCAGTGCTAGAGATTTCCGGAACACTGAAGCTTTCTTT
TRBV20-1,TRBJ1-1,many,.,CSAERAREGTEAFF,TGCAGTGCTGAGCGCGCGCGGGAAGGCACTGAAGCTTTCTTT
TRBV2,TRBJ2-7,.,TRBD2,CASSSGTSGGYEQYF,TGTGCCAGCAGCTCCGGGACTAGCGGAGGCTACGAGCAGTACTTC
TRBV18,TRBJ2-7,.,.,CASSPTGGGSEQYF,TGTGCCAGCTCACCAACGGGAGGGGGCAGTGAGCAGTACTTC
TRBV10-3,TRBJ2-2,.,TRBD1,CAISRGTGGANGELFF,TGTGCCATCAGTAGAGGGACAGGGGGCGCGAACGGGGAGCTGTTTTTT
TRBV28,TRBJ2-5,.,.,CASSPGTGITQYF,TGTGCCAGCAGTCCCGGGACTGGGATTACCCAGTACTTC
TRBV7-2,TRBJ2-7,.,TRBD1,CASSRGQLTYEQYF,TGTGCCAGCAGCAGGGGACAGCTCACCTACGAGCAGTACTTC
TRBV20-1,TRBJ2-7,few,.,CSARRSGYEQYF,TGCAGTGCTAGACGGAGTGGTTACGAGCAGTACTTC
TRBV3-1,TRBJ2-7,few,TRBD2,CASSQDWLAASYEQYF,TGTGCCAGCAGCCAAGATTGGCTAGCGGCCTCCTACGAGCAGTACTTC
TRBV4-3,TRBJ2-3,.,.,CASSPGRRDTQYF,TGCGCCAGCAGCCCTGGTAGAAGGGATACGCAGTATTTT